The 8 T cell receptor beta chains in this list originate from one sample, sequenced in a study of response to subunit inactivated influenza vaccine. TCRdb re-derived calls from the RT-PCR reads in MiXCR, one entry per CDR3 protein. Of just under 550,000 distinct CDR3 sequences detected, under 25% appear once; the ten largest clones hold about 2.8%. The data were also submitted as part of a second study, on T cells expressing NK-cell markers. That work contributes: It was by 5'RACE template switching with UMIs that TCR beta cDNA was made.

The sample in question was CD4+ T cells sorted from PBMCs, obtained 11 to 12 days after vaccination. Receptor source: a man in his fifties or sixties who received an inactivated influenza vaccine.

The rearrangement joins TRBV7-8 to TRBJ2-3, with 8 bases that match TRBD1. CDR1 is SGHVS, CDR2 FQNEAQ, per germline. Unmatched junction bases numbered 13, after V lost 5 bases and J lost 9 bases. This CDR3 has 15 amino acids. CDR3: CASSPRGRGPETQYF. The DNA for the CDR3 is TGTGCCAGCAGCCCACGTGGCAGGGGGCCGGAGACGCAGTATTTT.

CDR3 in amino acids: CASSLWDREEEQYF. The CDR3 DNA follows: TGCGCCAGCAGCTTGTGGGACAGGGAAGAAGAGCAGTACTTC. The chain uses TRBV5-1 and TRBJ2-7; TRBD1 matches at 9 bases. CDR1 SGHRS and CDR2 YFSETQ come from the germline V gene. The J segment lost 7 bases and the V segment lost 1 base, leaving 6 bases of the junction unmatched. The CDR3 is 14 amino acids.

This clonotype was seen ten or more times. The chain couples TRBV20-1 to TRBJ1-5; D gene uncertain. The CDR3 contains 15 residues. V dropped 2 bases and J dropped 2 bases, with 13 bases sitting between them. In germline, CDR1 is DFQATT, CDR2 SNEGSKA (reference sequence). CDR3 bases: TGCAGTGCTAGATCGCCGGGAACGGGCAATCAGCCCCAGCATTTT. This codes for CSARSPGTGNQPQHF.

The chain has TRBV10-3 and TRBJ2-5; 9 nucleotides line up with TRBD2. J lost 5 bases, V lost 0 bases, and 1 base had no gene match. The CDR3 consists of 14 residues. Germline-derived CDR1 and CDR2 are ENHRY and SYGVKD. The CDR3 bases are TGTGCCATCAGTGAGTCGCGGGAGGGCGAGACCCAGTACTTC. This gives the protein CAISESREGETQYF.

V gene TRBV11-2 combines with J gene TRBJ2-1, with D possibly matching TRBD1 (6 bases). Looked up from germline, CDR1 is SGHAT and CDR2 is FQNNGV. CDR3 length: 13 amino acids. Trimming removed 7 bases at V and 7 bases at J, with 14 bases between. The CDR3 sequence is CASIESRGNEQFF. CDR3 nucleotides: TGTGCCAGCATCGAATCCAGGGGAAATGAGCAGTTCTTC.

For the CDR3, the DNA is TGTGCCAGCAGCCAAGATATAAGCGGGCAGGGGGCCAGGGCTGAAGCTTTCTTT. Translating it yields CASSQDISGQGARAEAFF. This chain links TRBV4-2 with TRBJ1-1, with TRBD1 matching 8 bases. CDR3 length: 18 amino acids. The trim removed 0 bases at V and 6 bases at J, leaving 15 bases unmatched. Per the germline V gene, CDR1 is LGHNA and CDR2 is YNFKEQ.

The chain's CDR3 is CAISGMREGQETQYF. The CDR3 nucleotides are TGTGCCATCAGTGGAATGAGGGAGGGGCAAGAGACCCAGTACTTC. The chain carries TRBV10-3 and TRBJ2-5, with 7 bases that match TRBD2. This CDR3 is 15 amino acids long. Germline V gene sequence: CDR1 ENHRY, CDR2 SYGVKD. After removal of 4 bases from V and 2 bases from J, the junction contained 7 bases not matched to a gene.

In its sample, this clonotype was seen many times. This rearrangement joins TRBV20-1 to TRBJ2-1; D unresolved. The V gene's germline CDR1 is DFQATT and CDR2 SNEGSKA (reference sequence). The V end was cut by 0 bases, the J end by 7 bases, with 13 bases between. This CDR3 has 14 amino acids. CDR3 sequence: CSAREDSLGNEQFF. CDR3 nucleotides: TGCAGTGCTAGAGAAGACTCCCTCGGTAATGAGCAGTTCTTC.